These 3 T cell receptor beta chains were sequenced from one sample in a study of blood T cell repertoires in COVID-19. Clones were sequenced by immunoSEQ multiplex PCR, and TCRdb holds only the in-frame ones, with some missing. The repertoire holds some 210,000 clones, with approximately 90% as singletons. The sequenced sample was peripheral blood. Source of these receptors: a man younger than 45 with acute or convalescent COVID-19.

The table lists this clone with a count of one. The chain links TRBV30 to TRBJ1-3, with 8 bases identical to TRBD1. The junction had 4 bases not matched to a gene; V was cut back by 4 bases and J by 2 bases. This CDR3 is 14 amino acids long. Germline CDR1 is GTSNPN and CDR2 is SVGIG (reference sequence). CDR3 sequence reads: CAWTEDRAGNTIYF. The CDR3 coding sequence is TGTGCCTGGACCGAGGACAGGGCTGGAAACACCATATATTTT.

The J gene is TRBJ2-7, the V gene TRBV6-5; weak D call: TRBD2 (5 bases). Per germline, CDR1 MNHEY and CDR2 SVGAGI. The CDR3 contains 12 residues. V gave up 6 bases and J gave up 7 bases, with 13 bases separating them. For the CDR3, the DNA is TGTGCCAGCAGCTCAGGACGGGGAGAGCAGTACTTC. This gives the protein CASSSGRGEQYF.

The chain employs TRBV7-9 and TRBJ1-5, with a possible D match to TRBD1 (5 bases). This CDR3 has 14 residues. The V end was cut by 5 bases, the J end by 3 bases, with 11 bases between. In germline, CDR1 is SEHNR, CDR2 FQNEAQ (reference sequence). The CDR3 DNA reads TGTGCCAGCAGCCCCGACAGTGCCAATCAGCCCCAGCATTTT. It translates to CASSPDSANQPQHF.